The 19 T cell receptor beta chains reported below all come from one sample, sequenced in a study of shared clonotypes between healthy human individuals. Profiled with immunoSEQ multiplex PCR; TCRdb holds only in-frame clones, not every one. The table has about 1.1 million clones, approximately 75% seen once. Sequenced input: memory CD4+ T cells from PBMCs. The subset was: CD45RA-negative fraction. The receptors derive from a young man in good health. Some clones in this sample may be carry-over from other donors' samples.

The chain carries TRBV10-2 and TRBJ2-2; 7 nucleotides align to TRBD1. V lost 2 bases, J lost 0 bases, and 3 bases stayed unmatched. Looked up from germline, CDR1 is WSHSY and CDR2 is SAAADI. CDR3 length: 16 amino acids. CDR3 sequence reads: CASSERGLANTGELFF. CDR3 sequence (DNA): TGCGCCAGCAGTGAGAGGGGGCTAGCGAACACCGGGGAGCTGTTTTTT.

The chain uses TRBV10-3 and TRBJ1-3; D remains unclear. CDR1 ENHRY and CDR2 SYGVKD come from the germline V gene. V was trimmed by 7 bases and J by 7 bases, leaving 11 bases between them. This CDR3 is 12 amino acids long. CDR3: CAIIAPTNTIYF. The CDR3 DNA is TGTGCCATCATCGCCCCAACGAACACCATATATTTT.

The chain employs TRBV7-2 and TRBJ1-5; TRBD1 matches at 7 bases. Unmatched junction bases numbered 9, after V lost 6 bases and J lost 7 bases. The CDR3 covers 14 residues. The germline gives CDR1 SGHTA, CDR2 FQGNSA. This CDR3 reads CASSRTGAEQPQHF. As DNA, the CDR3 is TGTGCCAGCAGTCGAACAGGGGCCGAGCAGCCCCAGCATTTT.

CDR3 DNA sequence: TGTGCCAGCAGTTTATCAGGACTGGAAGAGACCCAGTACTTC. It translates to CASSLSGLEETQYF. The gene calls are TRBV28 and TRBJ2-5, with D tentatively TRBD2 (5 bases). The CDR3 runs to 14 residues. V was cut by 1 base and J by 3 bases, with 9 bases left in between. Germline CDR1 MDHEN, CDR2 SYDVKM.

Only a few counts were recorded for this clone. Other DNA sequences in this specimen translate into the identical CDR3. The gene calls are TRBV19 and TRBJ1-1; D not certain. This CDR3 is built from 15 residues. In germline, CDR1 is LNHDA, CDR2 SQIVND (reference sequence). V lost 3 bases to trimming and J lost 1 base, with 12 bases between them. The CDR3, as DNA: TGTGCCAGTAGTATTCTTCGGATTGGGAACACTGAAGCTTTCTTT. It codes for CASSILRIGNTEAFF.

This clone was observed a few times. The chain uses TRBV6-5 and TRBJ2-2; D unclear. The germline CDR1 and CDR2 sequences are MNHEY and SVGAGI. The CDR3 sequence is 14 residues long. Trimming took 9 bases from V and 2 from J, leaving 13 bases between them. CDR3 coding DNA: TGTGCCAGTCGGCGACATACAAACACCGGGGAGCTGTTTTTT. Translated, it gives CASRRHTNTGELFF.

CDR3 region: CASSLQRTGTGELFF. The CDR3 nucleotides read TGTGCCAGCAGCCTACAAAGGACAGGGACCGGGGAGCTGTTTTTT. The V and J genes are TRBV7-3 and TRBJ2-2; 8 bases agree with TRBD1. Unmatched junction bases numbered 7, after V lost 5 bases and J lost 5 bases. The length of the CDR3 is 15 residues. Per germline, CDR1 SGHTA and CDR2 FQGTGA.

V is TRBV2 and J is TRBJ2-7, with a possible D match to TRBD1 (5 bases). The CDR3 is 12 residues long. Germline V CDR1 and CDR2: SNHLY, FYNNEI. V was pared by 5 bases and J by 6 bases, with 11 bases between. The CDR3 region has the DNA TGTGCCAGCAGTCAGACAGAGAGCGAGCAGTACTTC. This gives the protein CASSQTESEQYF.

The V call is TRBV6-1, the J call TRBJ2-7; D is unclear. Germline V gene lookup returns CDR1 MNHNS and CDR2 SASEGT. V was cut by 6 bases and J by 2 bases, with 11 bases left in between. This CDR3 spans 13 amino acids. The chain's CDR3 is CASSSHFAYEQYF. The DNA of the CDR3 is TGTGCCAGCAGCAGCCATTTTGCCTACGAGCAGTACTTC.

The chain employs TRBV10-2 and TRBJ2-1, with D hard to call. CDR1 and CDR2 (germline): WSHSY, SAAADI. The CDR3 contains 13 residues. V gave up 6 bases and J gave up 3 bases, with 9 bases separating them. The CDR3 DNA reads as TGCGCCAGCAGGGTGGAAGACTACAATGAGCAGTTCTTC. Its translation: CASRVEDYNEQFF.

The V gene is TRBV18, the J gene TRBJ2-5; D ambiguous. The CDR3 contains 13 residues. The V gene's germline CDR1 is KGHSH and CDR2 LQKENI. Trimming cost V 3 bases and J 11 bases, with 16 bases left between them. CDR3 residues: CASSPLEQGVQYF. CDR3 coding DNA: TGTGCCAGCTCACCGCTCGAACAAGGCGTTCAGTACTTC.

The chain has TRBV5-1 and TRBJ2-2; 7 bases map to TRBD2. Trimming cost V 1 base and J 5 bases; bases outside gene matches: 8. The CDR3 is made up of 16 amino acids. CDR1 is SGHRS and CDR2 is YFSETQ in the germline V gene. In nucleotides, the CDR3 is TGCGCCAGCAGCTTGTCGGGAGGAACGGGGACCGGGGAGCTGTTTTTT. Amino acid sequence: CASSLSGGTGTGELFF.

J is TRBJ1-2 and V is TRBV18, with 7 nucleotides matching TRBD1. J was trimmed by 1 base and V by 6 bases; bases with no gene match: 2. This CDR3 is built from 13 residues. From germline, CDR1 is KGHSH and CDR2 LQKENI. For the CDR3, the DNA is TGTGCCAGCTCCGGACAGGATAACTATGGCTACACCTTC. Its protein is CASSGQDNYGYTF.

At least ten counts were recorded for this clone. The rearrangement uses TRBV5-1 and TRBJ1-1; D uncertain. V gave up 2 bases and J gave up 4 bases, with 12 bases separating them. The CDR3 is 14 amino acids. Germline CDR1 SGHRS, CDR2 YFSETQ. The CDR3 region has the DNA TGCGCCAGCAGCTTTGCTCTAAAGGGCACTGAAGCTTTCTTT. Its translation is CASSFALKGTEAFF.

Only one count was recorded for this clone. The rearrangement joins TRBV6-5 to TRBJ1-1; no clear D gene. The length of the CDR3 is 11 residues. CDR1 and CDR2 from the germline V gene are MNHEY and SVGAGI. Between the trimmed V and J ends, which lost 6 bases and 6 bases, there was a span of 8 bases. CDR3 DNA sequence: TGTGCCAGCAGCCGGGATTCTGAAGCTTTCTTT. This gives the protein CASSRDSEAFF.

The CDR3 spells CASSSQTGYDGYTF. DNA of the CDR3: TGTGCCAGCAGTTCCCAGACAGGGTACGACGGCTACACCTTC. The chain is built from TRBV28 and TRBJ1-2; 7 bases are a match to TRBD1. The CDR3 has 14 amino acids. V lost 4 bases, J lost 8 bases, and 10 bases stayed unmatched. In germline, CDR1 is MDHEN, CDR2 SYDVKM.

Regarding this clone: A much larger clonotype is one base distant, so this may be a read error. Other nucleotide sequences from this sample produce the same CDR3. The chain uses TRBV7-3 and TRBJ2-3; no definite D call. Germline V gives CDR1 SGHTA, CDR2 FQGTGA. The CDR3 length is 14 residues. V lost 1 base to trimming and J lost 0 bases, with 5 bases between them. CDR3 nucleotide sequence: TGTGCCAGCAGCTTAAGCGGTAGCACAGATACGCAGTATTTT. It translates to CASSLSGSTDTQYF.

The chain uses TRBV5-1 and TRBJ1-4, with D hard to call. This CDR3 spans 14 amino acids. V was cut by 0 bases and J by 8 bases, with 11 bases left in between. CDR1 is SGHRS and CDR2 is YFSETQ in the germline V gene. CDR3 region: CASSLDGPPEKLFF. CDR3 sequence (DNA): TGCGCCAGCAGCTTGGACGGGCCCCCCGAAAAACTGTTTTTT.

This clone was observed a handful of times. This chain links TRBV25-1 with TRBJ1-1, with D possibly TRBD1 on 6 matching bases. The CDR3 runs to 13 residues. The V end was cut by 3 bases, the J end by 6 bases, with 11 bases between. Germline CDR1 is MGHDK and CDR2 is SYGVNS. The CDR3 coding sequence is TGTGCCAGCAGTGAGCACGGACAGCCTGAAGCTTTCTTT. Translation gives CASSEHGQPEAFF. Based on the CDR3 plus reference TRBV25-1 and TRBJ1-1, the full variable domain is EADIYQTPRYLVIGTGKKITLECSQTMGHDKMYWYQQDPGMELHLIHYSYGVNSTEKGDLSSESTVSRIRTEHFPLTLESARPSHTSQYLCASSEHGQPEAFFGQGTRLTVV.